This is a list of T cell receptor beta chains from one sample in a study of T cells expressing NK-cell markers. TCRdb reprocessed the 5' RACE reads and stores each CDR3 protein as one record, lacking DNA. The sample totals about 540,000 distinct CDR3 sequences. Sample: blood T cells: a sorted CD56 or NKG2C T cell subset, CD4+ or CD8+ T cells, or bulk PBMC T cells (not recorded which). The receptors were sampled from a man aged 18 to 35 in good health. Both conserved end residues are part of each CDR3.

TRBV20-1	TRBJ2-5	CSASRNLRETQYF
TRBV5-6	TRBJ2-1	CASSRRVAGVLEQFF
TRBV7-3	TRBJ1-4	CASSLVLGEKLFF
TRBV20-1	TRBJ2-3	CSAAGASFREGHLDTQYF
TRBV25-1	TRBJ1-4	CAGRQDRNEKLFF
TRBV20-1	TRBJ2-1	CSARDWTATTYNEQFF
TRBV6-1	TRBJ2-5	CASRAGGEETQYF
TRBV7-3	TRBJ2-1	CASSMTGGDEQFF
TRBV5-1	TRBJ2-1	CASSGGLALHEQFF
TRBV10-3	TRBJ2-1	CAISEPGLGDNEQFF
TRBV7-9	TRBJ2-1	CASSLVRQGGSYNEQFF
TRBV7-8	TRBJ2-1	CASSPGLANNEQFF
TRBV24-1	TRBJ2-2	CATSDSLERDTGELFF
TRBV12-3/TRBV12-4	TRBJ2-1	CASSFLAGGELNEQFF
TRBV20-1	TRBJ2-3	CSARTSTDTQYF
TRBV24-1	TRBJ2-2	CATSDLGGSANTGELFF